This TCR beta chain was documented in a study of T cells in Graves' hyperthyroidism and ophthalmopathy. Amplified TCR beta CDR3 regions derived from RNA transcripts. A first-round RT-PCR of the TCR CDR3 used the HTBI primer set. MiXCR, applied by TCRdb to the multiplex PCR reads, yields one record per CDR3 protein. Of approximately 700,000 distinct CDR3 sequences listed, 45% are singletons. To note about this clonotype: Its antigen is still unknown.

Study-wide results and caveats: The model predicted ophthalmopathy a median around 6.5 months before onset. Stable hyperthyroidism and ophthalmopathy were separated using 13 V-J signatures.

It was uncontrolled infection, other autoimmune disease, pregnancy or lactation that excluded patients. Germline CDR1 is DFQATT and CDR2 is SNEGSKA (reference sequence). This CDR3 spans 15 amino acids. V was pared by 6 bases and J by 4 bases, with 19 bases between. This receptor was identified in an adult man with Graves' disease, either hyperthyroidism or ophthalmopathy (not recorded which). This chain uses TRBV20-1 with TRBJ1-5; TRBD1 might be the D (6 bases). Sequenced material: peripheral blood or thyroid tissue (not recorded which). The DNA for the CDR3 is TGCAGTGCCCCGAGGGAGGGGGGTGGGAATCAGCCCCAGCATTTT. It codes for CSAPREGGGNQPQHF.